Listed below are T cell receptor beta chains from one sample, sequenced in a study of human T cells and chemical hapten exposure. TCRdb fed the RACE reads into MiXCR, producing one record per CDR3 protein. There are some 81,000 distinct CDR3 sequences in the sample; about 6.8% occur only once, and less than 2% lies in the top ten. The sample in question was whole blood, obtained in connection with sensitization to the hapten diphenylcyclopropenone (DPC). The receptors originated from a woman under 40 with alopecia areata. Some clones in this sample may be carry-over from other donors' samples. Each CDR3 is given with its conserved first and last residue. Fields, in order: CDR3 length, V gene, D gene, clone size, J gene, CDR3 protein, CDR3 DNA. The D gene is left open where the match is weak. Clone size is not always given. Where it is, it says once, few, many or a class for expanded clones.

cdr3_length: 17
v_call: TRBV6-6
d_call: TRBD2
clone_size: many
j_call: TRBJ2-1
cdr3_aa: CASAGLAEGRSYNEQFF
cdr3_nt: TGTGCCAGCGCGGGACTAGCTGAGGGGAGGTCCTACAATGAGCAGTTCTTC

cdr3_length: 16
v_call: TRBV28
d_call: TRBD1
clone_size: -
j_call: TRBJ2-3
cdr3_aa: CASSSPGTASTDTQYF
cdr3_nt: TGTGCCAGCAGTTCGCCCGGGACAGCCAGCACAGATACGCAGTATTTT

cdr3_length: 14
v_call: TRBV7-9
d_call: -
clone_size: few
j_call: TRBJ1-5
cdr3_aa: CASSPGTSGQPQHF
cdr3_nt: TGTGCCAGCAGCCCCGGGACGAGTGGTCAGCCCCAGCATTTT

cdr3_length: 15
v_call: TRBV5-5
d_call: -
clone_size: many
j_call: TRBJ1-5
cdr3_aa: CASSLLGAGESPQHF
cdr3_nt: TGTGCCAGCAGCTTGCTGGGGGCCGGTGAGTCGCCCCAGCATTTT

cdr3_length: 16
v_call: TRBV20-1
d_call: -
clone_size: -
j_call: TRBJ1-6
cdr3_aa: CSARDYGSLINSPLHF
cdr3_nt: TGCAGTGCTAGAGATTATGGGAGTCTCATAAATTCACCCCTCCACTTT

cdr3_length: 12
v_call: TRBV3-1
d_call: -
clone_size: -
j_call: TRBJ1-5
cdr3_aa: CASRGRNYPQHF
cdr3_nt: TGTGCCAGCCGGGGCAGGAATTATCCCCAGCATTTT

cdr3_length: 14
v_call: TRBV12-3/TRBV12-4
d_call: TRBD1
clone_size: few
j_call: TRBJ1-5
cdr3_aa: CASRQGQGNQPQHF
cdr3_nt: TGTGCCAGCAGGCAAGGACAGGGGAATCAGCCCCAGCATTTT

cdr3_length: 13
v_call: TRBV20-1
d_call: TRBD1
clone_size: many
j_call: TRBJ1-2
cdr3_aa: CSARGGQGYGYTF
cdr3_nt: TGCAGTGCTAGAGGGGGACAGGGTTATGGCTACACCTTC

cdr3_length: 14
v_call: TRBV5-1
d_call: -
clone_size: few
j_call: TRBJ1-5
cdr3_aa: CASSLVSGNQPQHF
cdr3_nt: TGCGCCAGCAGCTTGGTTTCCGGCAATCAGCCCCAGCATTTT

cdr3_length: 15
v_call: TRBV5-1
d_call: TRBD1
clone_size: -
j_call: TRBJ2-3
cdr3_aa: CASSFRTGTPDTQYF
cdr3_nt: TGCGCCAGCAGCTTTAGGACAGGGACCCCAGATACGCAGTATTTT

cdr3_length: 16
v_call: TRBV5-5
d_call: -
clone_size: few
j_call: TRBJ1-2
cdr3_aa: CASSPAPGARGYGYTF
cdr3_nt: TGTGCCAGCAGCCCGGCCCCAGGGGCCCGAGGGTATGGCTACACCTTC

cdr3_length: 18
v_call: TRBV13
d_call: TRBD1
clone_size: few
j_call: TRBJ2-6
cdr3_aa: CASSLRQGASSGANVLTF
cdr3_nt: TGTGCCAGCAGCTTACGACAGGGGGCCTCTTCTGGGGCCAACGTCCTGACTTTC

cdr3_length: 13
v_call: TRBV2
d_call: -
clone_size: -
j_call: TRBJ1-6
cdr3_aa: CASSEVGNSPLHF
cdr3_nt: TGTGCCAGCAGTGAAGTAGGGAATTCACCCCTCCACTTT

cdr3_length: 13
v_call: TRBV20-1
d_call: -
clone_size: many
j_call: TRBJ1-4
cdr3_aa: CSASLGGNEKLFF
cdr3_nt: TGCAGTGCTAGTTTGGGAGGCAATGAAAAACTGTTTTTT

cdr3_length: 13
v_call: TRBV27
d_call: -
clone_size: -
j_call: TRBJ1-4
cdr3_aa: CATQRQSNEKLFF
cdr3_nt: TGTGCCACCCAGCGACAGTCTAATGAAAAACTGTTTTTT

cdr3_length: 17
v_call: TRBV7-2
d_call: TRBD1
clone_size: many
j_call: TRBJ1-2
cdr3_aa: CASSLRDRGFLQGGYTF
cdr3_nt: TGTGCCAGCAGCCTACGGGACAGGGGGTTTTTGCAAGGTGGCTACACCTTC

cdr3_length: 15
v_call: TRBV2
d_call: -
clone_size: many
j_call: TRBJ1-4
cdr3_aa: CASSGRQAFNEKLFF
cdr3_nt: TGTGCCAGCAGTGGCCGACAGGCCTTTAATGAAAAACTGTTTTTT

cdr3_length: 15
v_call: TRBV6-4
d_call: TRBD2
clone_size: many
j_call: TRBJ2-1
cdr3_aa: CASSWREGEGNEQFF
cdr3_nt: TGTGCCAGCAGTTGGAGGGAAGGGGAGGGGAATGAGCAGTTCTTC

cdr3_length: 13
v_call: TRBV9
d_call: -
clone_size: many
j_call: TRBJ2-3
cdr3_aa: CASSVVGTDTQYF
cdr3_nt: TGTGCCAGCAGCGTAGTAGGCACAGATACGCAGTATTTT

cdr3_length: 12
v_call: TRBV20-1
d_call: -
clone_size: many
j_call: TRBJ2-6
cdr3_aa: CSARGGANVLTF
cdr3_nt: TGCAGTGCTAGAGGTGGGGCCAACGTCCTGACTTTC

cdr3_length: 13
v_call: TRBV5-4
d_call: TRBD1
clone_size: -
j_call: TRBJ1-5
cdr3_aa: CASSWDRHQPQHF
cdr3_nt: TGTGCCAGCAGCTGGGACAGACATCAGCCCCAGCATTTT

cdr3_length: 15
v_call: TRBV10-1
d_call: -
clone_size: many
j_call: TRBJ2-1
cdr3_aa: CASSERQASYNEQFF
cdr3_nt: TGCGCCAGCAGTGAGAGACAGGCTAGCTACAATGAGCAGTTCTTC

cdr3_length: 14
v_call: TRBV29-1
d_call: TRBD1
clone_size: many
j_call: TRBJ1-2
cdr3_aa: CSVGLLAGGRGYTF
cdr3_nt: TGCAGCGTTGGACTCCTCGCAGGGGGACGCGGCTACACCTTC

cdr3_length: 14
v_call: TRBV20-1
d_call: -
clone_size: many
j_call: TRBJ1-6
cdr3_aa: CSARYRDRHSPLHF
cdr3_nt: TGCAGTGCTAGATACAGGGATCGTCATTCACCCCTCCACTTT

cdr3_length: 13
v_call: TRBV7-9
d_call: -
clone_size: -
j_call: TRBJ1-1
cdr3_aa: CASSPPGRTEAFF
cdr3_nt: TGTGCCAGCAGCCCGCCCGGTCGAACTGAAGCTTTCTTT

cdr3_length: 14
v_call: TRBV18
d_call: -
clone_size: -
j_call: TRBJ1-5
cdr3_aa: CASSPEVSNQPQHF
cdr3_nt: TGTGCCAGCTCACCAGAGGTCAGCAATCAGCCCCAGCATTTT

cdr3_length: 16
v_call: TRBV29-1
d_call: TRBD2
clone_size: many
j_call: TRBJ2-3
cdr3_aa: CSVEYGGTALPDTQYF
cdr3_nt: TGCAGCGTTGAATACGGGGGGACCGCCCTCCCAGATACGCAGTATTTT

cdr3_length: 12
v_call: TRBV5-6
d_call: -
clone_size: few
j_call: TRBJ1-6
cdr3_aa: CASSFGFAPLHF
cdr3_nt: TGTGCCAGCAGCTTCGGGTTTGCACCCCTCCACTTT

cdr3_length: 15
v_call: TRBV5-6
d_call: -
clone_size: many
j_call: TRBJ2-3
cdr3_aa: CASSLWGASTDTQYF
cdr3_nt: TGTGCCAGCAGCTTGTGGGGGGCGAGCACAGATACGCAGTATTTT

cdr3_length: 14
v_call: TRBV3-1
d_call: TRBD1
clone_size: many
j_call: TRBJ2-7
cdr3_aa: CASSQNDRVYEQYF
cdr3_nt: TGTGCCAGCAGCCAAAACGACAGGGTCTACGAGCAGTACTTC

cdr3_length: 16
v_call: TRBV19
d_call: TRBD1
clone_size: many
j_call: TRBJ1-5
cdr3_aa: CASSIDRSGGLQPQHF
cdr3_nt: TGTGCCAGTAGTATAGATCGGTCAGGGGGCCTCCAGCCCCAGCATTTT

cdr3_length: 13
v_call: TRBV20-1
d_call: -
clone_size: few
j_call: TRBJ2-1
cdr3_aa: CSALTGTANEQFF
cdr3_nt: TGCAGTGCTCTTACCGGGACTGCCAATGAGCAGTTCTTC

cdr3_length: 16
v_call: TRBV5-1
d_call: -
clone_size: few
j_call: TRBJ2-3
cdr3_aa: CASSLGPLGGGDTQYF
cdr3_nt: TGCGCCAGCAGCTTGGGACCCCTCGGGGGTGGAGATACGCAGTATTTT

cdr3_length: 18
v_call: TRBV7-9
d_call: -
clone_size: many
j_call: TRBJ2-6
cdr3_aa: CASSLFYIGGSGANVLTF
cdr3_nt: TGTGCCAGCAGCTTATTTTATATTGGGGGCTCTGGGGCCAACGTCCTGACTTTC

cdr3_length: 18
v_call: TRBV11-2
d_call: TRBD2
clone_size: many
j_call: TRBJ2-3
cdr3_aa: CASSPLGTSGETADTQYF
cdr3_nt: TGTGCCAGCAGCCCCCTGGGGACTAGCGGGGAAACAGCAGATACGCAGTATTTT

cdr3_length: 14
v_call: TRBV19
d_call: -
clone_size: many
j_call: TRBJ1-2
cdr3_aa: CATTPGTRYYGYTF
cdr3_nt: TGTGCCACAACTCCCGGGACAAGATACTATGGCTACACCTTC

cdr3_length: 13
v_call: TRBV2
d_call: -
clone_size: many
j_call: TRBJ1-1
cdr3_aa: CASNRKGNTEAFF
cdr3_nt: TGTGCCAGCAATCGCAAGGGGAACACTGAAGCTTTCTTT

cdr3_length: 14
v_call: TRBV19
d_call: TRBD1
clone_size: -
j_call: TRBJ1-2
cdr3_aa: CASSIGQGRYGYTF
cdr3_nt: TGTGCCAGTAGTATCGGACAGGGTCGATATGGCTACACCTTC